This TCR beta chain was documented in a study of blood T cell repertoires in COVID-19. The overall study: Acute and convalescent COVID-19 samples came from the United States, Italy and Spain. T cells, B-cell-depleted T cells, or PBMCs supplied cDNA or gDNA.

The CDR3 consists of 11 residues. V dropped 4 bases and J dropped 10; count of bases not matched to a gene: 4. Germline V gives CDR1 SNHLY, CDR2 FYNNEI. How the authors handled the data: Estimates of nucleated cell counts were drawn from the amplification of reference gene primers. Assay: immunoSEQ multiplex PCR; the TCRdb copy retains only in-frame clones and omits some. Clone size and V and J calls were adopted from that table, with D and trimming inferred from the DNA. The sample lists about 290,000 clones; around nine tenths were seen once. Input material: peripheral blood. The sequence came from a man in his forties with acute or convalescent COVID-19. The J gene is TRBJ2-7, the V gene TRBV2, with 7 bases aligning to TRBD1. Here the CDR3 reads CASSVDRDQYF. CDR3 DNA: TGTGCCAGCAGTGTCGACAGGGATCAGTACTTC.